This is a list of T cell receptor beta chains from one sample in a study of beta chain features in type 1 diabetes. TCRdb's table, derived via immunoSEQ multiplex PCR, lists solely in-frame clones and lacks some. The profile shows 250,000 to 300,000 clones, around 24% of them singletons. The sequenced material came from naive CD4+ T cells from blood. These receptors were collected from a woman in her thirties with type 1 diabetes. CDR3s include the opening cysteine and the closing phenylalanine or tryptophan. The D gene is left open where the match is weak. Clone sizes are given selectively: once, few, many, or a class where the clone is expanded.

size	D	V	J	DNA	CDR3
.	.	TRBV28	TRBJ2-1	TGTGCCAGCAGCTCATTTGCGACTGCCACCGAGGGTGAGCAGTTCTTC	CASSSFATATEGEQFF
few	.	TRBV7-6	TRBJ1-1	TGTGCCAGCAGCCCGTGGCGGCCTGAAGCTTTCTTT	CASSPWRPEAFF
.	TRBD2	TRBV15	TRBJ2-1	TGTGCCACCAGCAGACGGACTAGCGGGAACAATGAGCAGTTCTTC	CATSRRTSGNNEQFF
few	TRBD1	TRBV19	TRBJ1-1	TGTGCCAGTGGGGGACAGGGGGCCCCTTTCTTT	CASGGQGAPFF
few	.	TRBV7-2	TRBJ1-3	TGTGCCAGCAGCCCCGACACCATTTCCTCTGGAAACACCATATATTTT	CASSPDTISSGNTIYF
.	TRBD2	TRBV18	TRBJ2-7	TGTGCCAGCTCAGGGAGCGGGGGCAGTTCCTACGAGCAGTACTTC	CASSGSGGSSYEQYF
few	TRBD2	TRBV29-1	TRBJ2-5	TGCAGCGTTGGGGCTAGCGGGAGCTGGGAGACCCAGTACTTC	CSVGASGSWETQYF
few	.	TRBV28	TRBJ2-7	TGTGCCAGCAGTCGGGACTCCTACGAGCAGTACTTC	CASSRDSYEQYF
.	.	TRBV19	TRBJ1-5	TGTGCCAGTAGTACGGGGGAACCAGGTCTTCAGCCCCAGCATTTT	CASSTGEPGLQPQHF
once	.	TRBV5-7	TRBJ1-5	TGTGCCAGCAGGTCGTCAGCGGTTGGCAATCAGCCCCAGCATTTT	CASRSSAVGNQPQHF
.	TRBD2	TRBV6-1	TRBJ2-1	TGTGCCAGCAGTGAAGCGCTTCCAGGGGCGGGAGGGGATGAGCAGTTCTTC	CASSEALPGAGGDEQFF
.	TRBD2	TRBV7-2	TRBJ2-1	TGTGCCAGCAGCTTAGCGTGGGAGCGGGAGGGGAATTACAATGAGCAGTTCTTC	CASSLAWEREGNYNEQFF
.	TRBD1	TRBV11-2	TRBJ2-3	TGTGCCAGCAGCTCTAGACAGGGGGGAACCACAGATACGCAGTATTTT	CASSSRQGGTTDTQYF
.	.	TRBV5-1	TRBJ1-1	TGCGCCAGCAGCCCTGGACAGCTCACTGAAGCTTTCTTT	CASSPGQLTEAFF
few	.	TRBV20-1	TRBJ2-1	TGCAGTGCTAGGCGCAATGAGCAGTTCTTC	CSARRNEQFF
few	TRBD1	TRBV4-2	TRBJ2-7	TGTGCCAGCAGCCTGAAGCATTCGACAGGGGTGAACTCCTACGAGCAGTACTTC	CASSLKHSTGVNSYEQYF
.	.	TRBV29-1	TRBJ2-1	TGCAGCGTCAAAGCCGGGGGGCACGAGCAGTTCTTC	CSVKAGGHEQFF
.	.	TRBV5-1	TRBJ2-5	TGCGCCAGCAGGATGGCAGCGAACCAAGAGACCCAGTACTTC	CASRMAANQETQYF
.	.	TRBV28	TRBJ2-5	TGTGCCAGCAGTTTATCAGGGGGGCAAGAGACCCAGTACTTC	CASSLSGGQETQYF
.	.	TRBV5-4	TRBJ2-3	TGTGCCAGCAGCTTGGTTGCAGGGGGCACAGATACGCAGTATTTT	CASSLVAGGTDTQYF
.	TRBD1	TRBV13	TRBJ2-7	TGTGCCAGCAGCGGTACGGGACAGACAACCTACGAGCAGTACTTC	CASSGTGQTTYEQYF
.	.	TRBV29-1	TRBJ2-6	TGCAGCGTGGACAGTAGCTCTGGGGCCAACGTCCTGACTTTC	CSVDSSSGANVLTF
.	TRBD1	TRBV4-1	TRBJ1-4	TGCGCCAGCAGCCCAACCGGGACAGGGGGCCCTAATGAAAAACTGTTTTTT	CASSPTGTGGPNEKLFF
few	TRBD1	TRBV14	TRBJ2-7	TGTGCCAGCAGCCCCCGGACAGGGGGCTTTACCTACGAGCAGTACTTC	CASSPRTGGFTYEQYF
.	TRBD1	TRBV2	TRBJ2-5	TGTGCCAGTGGGACAGGGAGAATGGAGACCCAGTACTTC	CASGTGRMETQYF
.	.	TRBV27	TRBJ1-4	TGTGCCAGCAGCCATAGGGGTAAATTTGAAAAACTGTTTTTT	CASSHRGKFEKLFF
.	.	TRBV29-1	TRBJ1-4	TGCAGCGTTGGGGGCCGGGTAAATGAAAAACTGTTTTTT	CSVGGRVNEKLFF
.	.	TRBV15	TRBJ2-1	TGTGCCACCAGCAGAGATCAGAATGAGCAGTTCTTC	CATSRDQNEQFF
few	TRBD1	TRBV7-9	TRBJ2-3	TGTGCCAGCAGCTCCACAGGGGGCGCCCGGAAGGCGCAGTATTTT	CASSSTGGARKAQYF
few	.	TRBV7-2	TRBJ1-5	TGTGCCAGCAGCTTAGAGATCCGGGGCAATCAGCCCCAGCATTTT	CASSLEIRGNQPQHF
few	TRBD2	TRBV19	TRBJ2-3	TGTGCCAGTAACCGACTAGCGACTAGCACAGATACGCAGTATTTT	CASNRLATSTDTQYF
.	TRBD1	TRBV7-9	TRBJ2-5	TGTGCCAGCAGCTTAGACAGGGGAGTCCTCCAAGAGACCCAGTACTTC	CASSLDRGVLQETQYF
few	.	TRBV5-1	TRBJ1-2	TGCGCCAGCAGCTTGGGGCAGGGCTCTGGCTACACCTTC	CASSLGQGSGYTF
few	TRBD1	TRBV30	TRBJ2-1	TGTGCCTGGAGCGGAGACAGGGGGTCCATCAATGAGCAGTTCTTC	CAWSGDRGSINEQFF